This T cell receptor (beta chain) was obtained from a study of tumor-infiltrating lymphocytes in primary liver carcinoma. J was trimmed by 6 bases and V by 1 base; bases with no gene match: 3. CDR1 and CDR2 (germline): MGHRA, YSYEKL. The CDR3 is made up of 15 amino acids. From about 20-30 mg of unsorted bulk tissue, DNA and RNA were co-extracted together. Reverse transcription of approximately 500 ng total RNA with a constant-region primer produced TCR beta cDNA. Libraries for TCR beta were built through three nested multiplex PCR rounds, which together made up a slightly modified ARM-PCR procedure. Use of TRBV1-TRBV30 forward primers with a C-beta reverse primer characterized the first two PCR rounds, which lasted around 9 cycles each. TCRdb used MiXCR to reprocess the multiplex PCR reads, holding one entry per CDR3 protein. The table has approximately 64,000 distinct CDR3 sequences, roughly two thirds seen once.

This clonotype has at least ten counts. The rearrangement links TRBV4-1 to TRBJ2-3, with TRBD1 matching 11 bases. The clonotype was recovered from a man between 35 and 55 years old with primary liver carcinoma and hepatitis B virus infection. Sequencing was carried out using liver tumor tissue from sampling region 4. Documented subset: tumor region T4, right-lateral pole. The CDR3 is CASSQAGTGGDTQYF. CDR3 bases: TGCGCCAGCAGCCAAGCCGGGACAGGGGGGGATACGCAGTATTTT.